The 14 T cell receptor beta chains given below trace back to one sample, sequenced in a study of T cells in Graves' hyperthyroidism and ophthalmopathy. Amplified TCR beta CDR3 regions came from RNA transcripts. With the HTBI primer set, the TCR CDR3 went through a first round of RT-PCR. MiXCR, applied by TCRdb to the multiplex PCR reads, yields one record per CDR3 protein. This table has around 400,000 distinct CDR3 sequences, approximately 14% appearing once. Input material: blood. These receptors originate from a young woman with Graves' hyperthyroidism that later progressed to Graves' ophthalmopathy.

In its sample, this clonotype was seen a few times. The chain has TRBV4-2 and TRBJ2-1, with D unresolved. The CDR3 is 14 residues long. Trimming removed 4 bases from V and 9 bases from J, with 16 bases in between. From germline, CDR1 is LGHNA and CDR2 YNFKEQ. The CDR3 sequence: CASSPPWRAGEQFF. The CDR3 coding sequence is TGTGCCAGCAGCCCGCCCTGGCGAGCAGGTGAGCAGTTCTTC.

V usage is TRBV5-1 and J usage is TRBJ2-1, with 11 bases fitting TRBD2. Trimming took 3 bases from V and 3 from J; bases not matched to a gene: 14. Germline V lookup: CDR1 SGHRS, CDR2 YFSETQ. This CDR3 is built from 19 residues. In DNA, the CDR3 is TGCGCCAGCAGCTCCCCCCCGGGCAAACTAGCGGGGGACTACAATGAGCAGTTCTTC. Its protein is CASSSPPGKLAGDYNEQFF.

This clonotype has at least ten counts. The rearrangement joins TRBV2 to TRBJ1-1, with a possible D match to TRBD1 (6 bases). CDR1 SNHLY and CDR2 FYNNEI come from the germline V gene. The CDR3 has 11 residues. Trimming pared 8 bases from V and 4 bases from J, leaving 8 bases between. The CDR3 spells CASGTLTEAFF. In nucleotides, the CDR3 is TGTGCCAGCGGGACACTCACTGAAGCTTTCTTT.

The rearrangement joins TRBV12-3 or TRBV12-4 to TRBJ1-6; D gene uncertain. The CDR3 totals 15 residues. V lost 6 bases and J 5 bases, leaving 14 bases between the germline ends. In nucleotides, the CDR3 is TGTGCCAGCAGGACCGGCAGTTATAATAATTCACCCCTCCACTTT. Its protein is CASRTGSYNNSPLHF.

This chain uses TRBV18 with TRBJ1-5; D unresolved. V shed 5 bases and J shed 0 bases, with 11 bases lying between them. The germline gives CDR1 KGHSH, CDR2 LQKENI. This CDR3 has 15 residues. The DNA of the CDR3 is TGTGCCAGCTCAATTTCCGAATATAGCAATCAGCCCCAGCATTTT. It translates to CASSISEYSNQPQHF.

This clonotype appeared many times. CDR3 bases: TGTGCCAGCCCCCGGGACACTTACACTGAAGCTTTCTTT. It specifies CASPRDTYTEAFF. The V gene is TRBV6-1, the J gene TRBJ1-1; D is possibly TRBD1 (6 bases). The CDR3 sequence is 13 residues long. V lost 8 bases to trimming and J lost 3 bases, with 13 bases between them. CDR1 and CDR2 (germline): MNHNS, SASEGT.

In this sample, this clonotype turned up a few times. The chain links TRBV20-1 to TRBJ2-1; TRBD2 aligns across 7 bases. CDR1 DFQATT and CDR2 SNEGSKA come from the germline V gene (reference sequence). There are 12 residues in the CDR3. The V gene end was trimmed by 0 bases and the J gene end by 7 bases; junction bases not matched to a gene: 0. CDR3 amino acids: CSAREGLNEQFF. As DNA, the CDR3 is TGCAGTGCTAGAGAGGGACTAAATGAGCAGTTCTTC.

This clonotype was found many times. The rearrangement uses TRBV7-2 and TRBJ2-7; the D is unclear. Germline values: CDR1 SGHTA, CDR2 FQGNSA. V was shortened by 6 bases and J by 1 base, with 10 bases between the two germline ends. This CDR3 comprises 13 residues. The CDR3 DNA reads as TGTGCCAGCAGGTCGACCGCTTCCTACGAGCAGTACTTC. Translated: CASRSTASYEQYF.

This rearrangement joins TRBV6-1 to TRBJ1-2; D ambiguous. Trimming shortened V by 2 bases and J by 2 bases, and 9 bases separated the two germline ends. Germline CDR1 reads MNHNS; CDR2 reads SASEGT. CDR3 length: 14 amino acids. The CDR3 protein is CASSEWRENYGYTF. The DNA of the CDR3 is TGTGCCAGCAGTGAATGGCGGGAAAACTATGGCTACACCTTC.

This clonotype has a count of ten or more. For the CDR3, the DNA is TGCGCCAGCAGAGAGGGCCTTGAGACCCAGTACTTC. This translates into CASREGLETQYF. J is TRBJ2-5 and V is TRBV5-1; a weak D match, TRBD2 (5 bases). The CDR3 has 12 residues. Germline CDR1 is SGHRS and CDR2 is YFSETQ. Trimming removed 5 bases from V and 5 bases from J, with 10 bases in between.

There are many counts of this clonotype. The chain employs TRBV20-1 and TRBJ1-5, with D possibly TRBD1 on 6 matching bases. The CDR3 contains 13 residues. Germline V gene sequence: CDR1 DFQATT, CDR2 SNEGSKA (reference sequence). V lost 3 bases and J 5 bases, leaving 11 bases between the germline ends. The CDR3 region is CSARQGSDQPQHF. The CDR3 DNA reads as TGCAGTGCTAGGCAGGGGAGCGATCAGCCCCAGCATTTT.

Details on this clonotype: One base away lies a much larger clone, so this may be a sequencing read error. DNA of the CDR3: TGTGCCAGCAGCCAAAATAGCGGGAGAATCTACAATGAGCAGTACTTC. Its translation: CASSQNSGRIYNEQYF. The V call is TRBV3-1, the J call TRBJ2-1; TRBD2 matches at 9 bases. The J call may not be correct, given that the DNA end is closer to TRBJ2-7. The CDR3 loop spans 16 amino acids. Per the germline V gene, CDR1 is LGHDT and CDR2 is YNNKEL (reference sequence).

Turning to this clonotype: A read error may explain this, as a much larger clone is one base away. The CDR3 does not end in the conserved phenylalanine or tryptophan, so this is likely a read error. J is TRBJ2-5 and V is TRBV5-4, with TRBD1 matching 7 bases. The CDR3 totals 14 residues. From germline, CDR1 is SGHNT and CDR2 YYREEE (reference sequence). With V trimmed by 10 bases and J by 4 bases, 13 bases remained unmatched. CDR3 coding DNA: TGTGCCGCAGGGGACCGCAGGGGGATAGAGACCCAGTACCTC. It encodes CAAGDRRGIETQYL.

In its sample, this clonotype was seen many times. The DNA of the CDR3 is TGCGCCAGCAGCTCCCTGGGACTAGCGGGAGCCGATACGCAGTATTTT. It codes for CASSSLGLAGADTQYF. V and J are TRBV5-1 and TRBJ2-3; TRBD2 aligns across 14 bases. Germline lookup yields CDR1 SGHRS and CDR2 YFSETQ. V was clipped by 3 bases and J by 6 bases; unmatched bases: 6. CDR3 length: 16 amino acids.